The source of this T cell receptor beta chain is a study of control samples from healthy donors and cancer patients. Here immunoSEQ multiplex PCR was the method, and the copy in TCRdb shows in-frame clones only, minus some. The profile covers tens of thousands of clones, with about 90% appearing a single time and roughly 5.7% taken by the ten largest. The V and J ends lost 10 bases and 3 bases respectively, with 13 bases between them. From germline, CDR1 is MNHEY and CDR2 SVGAGI. The CDR3 covers 12 residues. This rearrangement joins TRBV6-5 to TRBJ2-7; D might be TRBD1 (5 bases). The sequenced sample was PBMCs. The clonotype was recovered from a man aged 55 to 70 with colorectal cancer. The CDR3 region has the DNA TGTGCCACACGTCTCGACAGCTACGAGCAGTACTTC. It is translated as CATRLDSYEQYF.